The source of this T cell receptor beta chain is a study of blood T cell repertoires in COVID-19. This CDR3 spans 13 amino acids. Germline assignment: CDR1 MNHEY and CDR2 SVGAGI. Trimming shortened V by 6 bases and J by 3 bases, and 12 bases separated the two germline ends. Those enrolled, adults aged 18 to 89 years, came from under 25 US areas. Cohorts were based on clinical histories the participants reported. This clone came up once. Some clones are missing from TCRdb's copy, which holds only in-frame ones; the method was immunoSEQ multiplex PCR. The data show about 200,000 clones, 80% to 90% seen once.

The chain has TRBV6-5 and TRBJ2-7, with D maybe TRBD1 (6 bases). The material sequenced was PBMCs or T cells enriched from blood (not recorded which). The source is a woman aged 35 to 49 with acute COVID-19. The CDR3 protein is CASRTGDSYEQYF. For the CDR3, the DNA is TGTGCCAGCAGGACAGGAGACAGCTACGAGCAGTACTTC.